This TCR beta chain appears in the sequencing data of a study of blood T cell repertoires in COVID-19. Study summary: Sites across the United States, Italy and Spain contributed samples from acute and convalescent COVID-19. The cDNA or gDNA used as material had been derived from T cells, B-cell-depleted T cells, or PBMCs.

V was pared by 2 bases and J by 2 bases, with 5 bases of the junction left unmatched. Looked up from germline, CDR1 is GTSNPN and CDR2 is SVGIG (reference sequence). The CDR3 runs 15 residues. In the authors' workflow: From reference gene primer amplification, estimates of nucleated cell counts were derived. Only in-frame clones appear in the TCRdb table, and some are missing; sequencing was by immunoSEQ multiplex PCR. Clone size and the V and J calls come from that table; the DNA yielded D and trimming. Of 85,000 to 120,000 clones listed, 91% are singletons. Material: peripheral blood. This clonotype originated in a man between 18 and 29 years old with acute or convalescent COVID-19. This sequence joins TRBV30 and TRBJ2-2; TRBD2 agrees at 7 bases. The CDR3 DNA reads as TGTGCCTGGAGTAGGCTAGCGGTCAACACCGGGGAGCTGTTTTTT. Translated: CAWSRLAVNTGELFF.